The sequence of this TCR beta chain was determined in a study of T cell repertoires in aging, cancer and after chemotherapy. Multiplex touch-down PCR with TRB-A/B primers amplified rearranged V-D-J TRB sequences. TCRdb re-called the multiplex PCR reads through MiXCR, storing one row per CDR3 protein. The sample contains just over 4,000 distinct CDR3 sequences, about 28% of which appear only once. CDR3 size: 15 residues. Trimming took 5 bases from V and 2 from J, leaving 15 bases between them. CDR1 and CDR2 from the germline V gene are MNHEY and SVGAGI. TCR beta rearrangements were amplified from peripheral blood genomic DNA.

This chain connects TRBV6-5 to TRBJ2-5, with D possibly being TRBD1 or TRBD2 (5 bases each). The clonotype comes from a human donor in good health. Material for sequencing was blood. CDR3 nucleotides: TGTGCCAGCAGTGCCCCCGGGACGGCACAAGAGACCCAGTACTTC. This codes for CASSAPGTAQETQYF.